Included here is one TCR beta chain sequence, with context. As yet, its antigen is unknown. The CDR3 loop spans 13 amino acids. Trimming pared 0 bases from V and 7 bases from J, leaving 12 bases between. Germline-derived CDR1 and CDR2 are GTSNPN and SVGIG (reference sequence). This sample is part of a study of beta chain features in type 1 diabetes. Whole-study findings and limits: A moderate, significant TCRB CDR3 shortening appeared in type 1 diabetes across four CD4+ subsets. The naive, central memory and Treg TCRB repertoires looked more alike in patients than they did in healthy donors.

Investigators reverse transcribed all isolated RNA, so they sequenced expressed TCRB transcripts. The method was immunoSEQ multiplex PCR; TCRdb's version includes in-frame clones alone and lacks a portion of them. The sample shows a few hundred thousand clones, roughly 21% of them seen only once. Material for sequencing was naive CD4+ T cells from blood. This receptor was taken from a woman aged 40 to 50 with type 1 diabetes. This chain joins TRBV30 and TRBJ1-1; D is undetermined. CDR3 in amino acids: CAWSVGERVEAFF. The CDR3 DNA is TGTGCCTGGAGTGTTGGGGAGCGGGTTGAAGCTTTCTTT. The full variable domain, in which reference TRBV30 and TRBJ1-1 provide the parts outside the CDR3, is SQTIHQWPATLVQPVGSPLSLECTVEGTSNPNLYWYRQAAGRGLQLLFYSVGIGQISSEVPQNLSASRPQDRQFILSSKKLLLSDSGFYLCAWSVGERVEAFFGQGTRLTVV.